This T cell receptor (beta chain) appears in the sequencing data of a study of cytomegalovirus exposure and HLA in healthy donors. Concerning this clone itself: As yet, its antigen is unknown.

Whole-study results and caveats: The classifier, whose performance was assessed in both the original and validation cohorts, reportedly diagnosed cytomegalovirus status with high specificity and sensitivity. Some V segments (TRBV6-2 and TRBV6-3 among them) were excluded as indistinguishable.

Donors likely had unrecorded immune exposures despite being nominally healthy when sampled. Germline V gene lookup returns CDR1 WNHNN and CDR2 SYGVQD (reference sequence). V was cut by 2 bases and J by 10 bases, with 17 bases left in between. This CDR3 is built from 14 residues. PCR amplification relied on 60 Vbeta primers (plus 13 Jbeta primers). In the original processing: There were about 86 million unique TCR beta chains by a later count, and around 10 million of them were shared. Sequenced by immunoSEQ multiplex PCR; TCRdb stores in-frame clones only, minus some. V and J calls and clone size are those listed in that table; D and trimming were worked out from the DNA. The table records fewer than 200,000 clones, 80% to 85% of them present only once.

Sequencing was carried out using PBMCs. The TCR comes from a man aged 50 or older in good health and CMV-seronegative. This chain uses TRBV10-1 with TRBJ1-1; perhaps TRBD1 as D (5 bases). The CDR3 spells CASSEIGGEAVAFF. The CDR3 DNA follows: TGCGCCAGCAGTGAGATTGGGGGGGAGGCGGTAGCTTTCTTT.